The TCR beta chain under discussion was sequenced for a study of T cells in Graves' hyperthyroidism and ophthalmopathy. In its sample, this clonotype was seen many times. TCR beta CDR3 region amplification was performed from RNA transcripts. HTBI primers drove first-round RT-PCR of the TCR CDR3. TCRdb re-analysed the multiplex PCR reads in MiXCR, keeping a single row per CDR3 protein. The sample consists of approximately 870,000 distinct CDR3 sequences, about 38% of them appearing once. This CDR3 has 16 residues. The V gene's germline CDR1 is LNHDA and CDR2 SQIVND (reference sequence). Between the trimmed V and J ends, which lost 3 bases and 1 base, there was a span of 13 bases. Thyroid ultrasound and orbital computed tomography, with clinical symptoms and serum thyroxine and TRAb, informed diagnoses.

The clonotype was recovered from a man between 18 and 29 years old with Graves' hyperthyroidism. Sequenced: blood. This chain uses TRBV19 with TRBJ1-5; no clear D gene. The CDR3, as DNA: TGTGCCAGTAGTATCGTCGCATCGGGGAGCAATCAGCCCCAGCATTTT. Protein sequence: CASSIVASGSNQPQHF.